This is a list of T cell receptor beta chains from one sample in a study of T cells in tuberculosis. Assay: immunoSEQ multiplex PCR; the TCRdb copy retains only in-frame clones and omits some. The sample lists roughly 29,000 clones; 80% to 95% were seen once. The sample taken for sequencing was PBMCs. These receptors were collected from a donor aged 10 to 29 with latent tuberculosis or without tuberculosis infection. Both conserved end residues are part of each CDR3. A D gene is named only where the DNA matches it firmly. A row's size may be missing; if present it is once, few, many or a size class.

v_call: TRBV6-5; d_call: .; clone_size: .; j_call: TRBJ2-1; cdr3_nt: TGTGCCAGCACCGGGTTCAATGAGCAGTTCTTC; cdr3_aa: CASTGFNEQFF
v_call: TRBV25-1; d_call: .; clone_size: .; j_call: TRBJ2-1; cdr3_nt: TGTGCCAGCAGTGTCCTCTATGAGCAGTTCTTC; cdr3_aa: CASSVLYEQFF
v_call: TRBV7-9; d_call: .; clone_size: .; j_call: TRBJ1-1; cdr3_nt: TGTGCCAGCAGCTCCCAATCGGTGAACACTGAAGCTTTCTTT; cdr3_aa: CASSSQSVNTEAFF
v_call: TRBV2; d_call: .; clone_size: .; j_call: TRBJ1-1; cdr3_nt: TGTGCCAGCAGTGACGGACAAAGTTTGGAAGCTTTCTTT; cdr3_aa: CASSDGQSLEAFF
v_call: TRBV25-1; d_call: .; clone_size: .; j_call: TRBJ1-2; cdr3_nt: TGTGCCAGCAGTTTGGACAGTTCGCACTATGGCTACACCTTC; cdr3_aa: CASSLDSSHYGYTF
v_call: TRBV27; d_call: .; clone_size: .; j_call: TRBJ2-7; cdr3_nt: TGTGCCAGCAGTTCCCAGGGAACCTACGAGCAGTACTTC; cdr3_aa: CASSSQGTYEQYF
v_call: TRBV9; d_call: .; clone_size: .; j_call: TRBJ2-6; cdr3_nt: TGTGCCAGCAGCGGGCATCCCCAGGGAAGTGGGGCCAACGTCCTGACTTTC; cdr3_aa: CASSGHPQGSGANVLTF
v_call: TRBV5-6; d_call: .; clone_size: .; j_call: TRBJ1-4; cdr3_nt: TGTGCCAGCAGCTCCTATACAGAAAATGAAAAACTGTTTTTT; cdr3_aa: CASSSYTENEKLFF
v_call: TRBV7-6; d_call: TRBD1; clone_size: .; j_call: TRBJ2-3; cdr3_nt: TGTGCCAGCAGCGAAGGGACAGGGGTTCGCACAGATACGCAGTATTTT; cdr3_aa: CASSEGTGVRTDTQYF
v_call: TRBV27; d_call: .; clone_size: .; j_call: TRBJ2-4; cdr3_nt: TGTGCCAGCAGTTTGGGGGCTGTAAACATTCAGTACTTC; cdr3_aa: CASSLGAVNIQYF
v_call: TRBV7-9; d_call: .; clone_size: .; j_call: TRBJ2-7; cdr3_nt: TGTGCCAGCAGTCTAGAGTACGGGGGGCGACCTTACGAGCAGTACTTC; cdr3_aa: CASSLEYGGRPYEQYF
v_call: TRBV5-6; d_call: TRBD1; clone_size: .; j_call: TRBJ1-2; cdr3_nt: TGTGCCAGCAGCGGGACAGCTAACTATGGCTACACCTTC; cdr3_aa: CASSGTANYGYTF
v_call: TRBV18; d_call: TRBD2; clone_size: .; j_call: TRBJ2-1; cdr3_nt: TGTGCCAGCTCACCTGGCGTTAGCGGGGGGGATGAGCAGTTCTTC; cdr3_aa: CASSPGVSGGDEQFF
v_call: TRBV10-3; d_call: .; clone_size: .; j_call: TRBJ2-1; cdr3_nt: TGTGCCATCAGGGAACTACTAGGGAGAGGTGAGCAGTTCTTC; cdr3_aa: CAIRELLGRGEQFF
v_call: TRBV7-9; d_call: TRBD1; clone_size: .; j_call: TRBJ1-4; cdr3_nt: TGTGCCAGCAGCTTAGCGCCCCACAGGGGGGCGAATGAAAAACTGTTTTTT; cdr3_aa: CASSLAPHRGANEKLFF
v_call: TRBV27; d_call: TRBD1; clone_size: .; j_call: TRBJ2-3; cdr3_nt: TGTGCCAGCACCAAGAAAGGGACAGGTGATCTGAATACGCAGTATTTT; cdr3_aa: CASTKKGTGDLNTQYF
v_call: TRBV19; d_call: .; clone_size: .; j_call: TRBJ2-3; cdr3_nt: TGTGCCAGTAGTATCTCGACTAGTGCAGATACGCAGTATTTT; cdr3_aa: CASSISTSADTQYF
v_call: TRBV7-3; d_call: .; clone_size: few; j_call: TRBJ1-1; cdr3_nt: TGTGCCAGCAGCTTCTCAGGGGTTAAGGCGTACACTGAAGCTTTCTTT; cdr3_aa: CASSFSGVKAYTEAFF
v_call: TRBV6-1; d_call: .; clone_size: once; j_call: TRBJ2-7; cdr3_nt: TGTGCCAGCAGTGAAAGTCTTGATCCAGACTACTACGAGCAGTACTTC; cdr3_aa: CASSESLDPDYYEQYF
v_call: TRBV19; d_call: TRBD1; clone_size: .; j_call: TRBJ2-6; cdr3_nt: TGTGCCAGTAGTCCCGGGACAGGACTCTCTGGGGCCAACGTCCTGACTTTC; cdr3_aa: CASSPGTGLSGANVLTF
v_call: TRBV27; d_call: TRBD1; clone_size: .; j_call: TRBJ2-3; cdr3_nt: TGTGCCAGCAGTATAGACAGGGGCCGTTGGGGGGATACGCAGTATTTT; cdr3_aa: CASSIDRGRWGDTQYF
v_call: TRBV19; d_call: TRBD2; clone_size: .; j_call: TRBJ2-2; cdr3_nt: TGTGCCAGTAGTATCCTCGAAGCGGGAAGCGACACCGGGGAGCTGTTTTTT; cdr3_aa: CASSILEAGSDTGELFF
v_call: TRBV5-1; d_call: TRBD1; clone_size: once; j_call: TRBJ2-1; cdr3_nt: TGCGCCAGCAGCACGGGACAGGGCTCCTACAATGAGCAGTTCTTC; cdr3_aa: CASSTGQGSYNEQFF
v_call: TRBV7-2; d_call: .; clone_size: .; j_call: TRBJ2-3; cdr3_nt: TGTGCCAGCAGCAGATCTAGGTTCCCAGATACGCAGTATTTT; cdr3_aa: CASSRSRFPDTQYF
v_call: TRBV4-1; d_call: TRBD1; clone_size: .; j_call: TRBJ2-7; cdr3_nt: TGCGCCAGCAGCGGGATACAGGGGAATGGTGATGACGAGCAGTACTTC; cdr3_aa: CASSGIQGNGDDEQYF
v_call: TRBV4-1; d_call: .; clone_size: .; j_call: TRBJ2-7; cdr3_nt: TGCGCCAGCAGCCAAGCCGACAGCTACGAGCAGTACTTC; cdr3_aa: CASSQADSYEQYF